The 14 T cell receptor beta chains in this list originate from one sample, sequenced in a study of T cell responses to AZD1222 COVID-19 vaccine. Some clones are missing from TCRdb's copy, which holds only in-frame ones; the method was immunoSEQ multiplex PCR. This table holds some 140,000 clones, 85% to 90% found once. The sample here was peripheral blood, taken on day 0 of AZD1222 vaccination. Source of these receptors: an adult in good health.

The rearrangement joins TRBV27 to TRBJ2-6, with 8 bases matching TRBD1. This CDR3 has 19 residues. CDR1 and CDR2 from the germline V gene are MNHEY and SMNVEV (reference sequence). After removal of 1 base from V and 0 bases from J, the junction contained 8 bases not matched to a gene. The chain's CDR3 is CASSLFRDRTGSGANVLTF. The CDR3 coding sequence is TGTGCCAGCAGTTTATTCCGGGACAGGACCGGCTCTGGGGCCAACGTCCTGACTTTC.

The genes are TRBV5-1 and TRBJ2-7; D gene uncertain. V lost 2 bases and J lost 3, with 15 bases in between. From germline, CDR1 is SGHRS and CDR2 YFSETQ. The CDR3 is 15 residues long. The CDR3 DNA sequence: TGCGCCAGCAGCTTCGCCGGGCAAAAGGACTACGAGCAGTACTTC. Its translation: CASSFAGQKDYEQYF. The full variable domain, in which reference TRBV5-1 and TRBJ2-7 provide the parts outside the CDR3, is KAGVTQTPRYLIKTRGQQVTLSCSPISGHRSVSWYQQTPGQGLQFLFEYFSETQRNKGNFPGRFSGRQFSNSRSEMNVSTLELGDSALYLCASSFAGQKDYEQYFGPGTRLTVT.

This chain links TRBV2 with TRBJ1-5; the D gene is possibly TRBD1 (5 bases). V was clipped by 5 bases and J by 4 bases, with 15 bases between them. The CDR3 sequence is 15 residues long. CDR1 is SNHLY, CDR2 FYNNEI, per germline. CDR3 residues: CASSQGQVGNQPQHF. DNA for the CDR3: TGTGCCAGCAGTCAGGGCCAGGTGGGAAATCAGCCCCAGCATTTT. Full variable domain (remainder filled in from reference TRBV2 and TRBJ1-5): EPEVTQTPSHQVTQMGQEVILRCVPISNHLYFYWYRQILGQKVEFLVSFYNNEISEKSEIFDDQFSVERPDGSNFTLKIRSTKLEDSAMYFCASSQGQVGNQPQHFGDGTRLSIL.

The gene calls are TRBV6-6 and TRBJ2-1, with TRBD2 as a possible D gene (6 bases). The CDR3 is made up of 15 amino acids. Germline V gene lookup returns CDR1 MNHNY and CDR2 SVGAGI (reference sequence). Trimming removed 5 bases from V and 8 bases from J, with 19 bases in between. The CDR3 here is CASSGRTAGTHEQFF. CDR3 in DNA: TGTGCCAGCAGTGGGAGGACTGCAGGGACGCATGAGCAGTTCTTC.

The chain joins TRBV19 to TRBJ2-6; no clear D gene. Germline V gene sequence: CDR1 LNHDA, CDR2 SQIVND (reference sequence). This CDR3 region has 17 residues. Deletions cut 0 bases from V and 0 bases from J, with 9 bases between. The CDR3 DNA reads TGTGCCAGTAGTATAGAGGGGTTCGGCTCTGGGGCCAACGTCCTGACTTTC. It yields the protein CASSIEGFGSGANVLTF. The full variable domain, in which reference TRBV19 and TRBJ2-6 provide the parts outside the CDR3, is DGGITQSPKYLFRKEGQNVTLSCEQNLNHDAMYWYRQDPGQGLRLIYYSQIVNDFQKGDIAEGYSVSREKKESFPLTVTSAQKNPTAFYLCASSIEGFGSGANVLTFGAGSRLTVL.

The V gene is TRBV6-1, the J gene TRBJ1-6; D gene unclear. V shed 0 bases and J shed 10 bases, with 7 bases lying between them. CDR3 size: 13 residues. Germline lookup yields CDR1 MNHNS and CDR2 SASEGT. This CDR3 is CASSEAVGSPLHF. The CDR3 coding sequence is TGTGCCAGCAGTGAAGCGGTCGGATCACCCCTCCACTTT.

The rearrangement joins TRBV4-1 to TRBJ1-6; D is perhaps TRBD1 (6 bases). The germline CDR1 and CDR2 sequences are MGHRA and YSYEKL. Trimming took off 0 bases at V and 9 bases at J, with 9 bases between the two ends. The CDR3 covers 14 residues. CDR3 loop: CASSQEIRGSPLHF. The CDR3, as DNA: TGCGCCAGCAGCCAAGAAATCAGGGGTTCACCCCTCCACTTT.

The V gene is TRBV7-2, the J gene TRBJ2-2; D unclear. The CDR3 sequence is 16 residues long. The V end lost 1 base, the J end lost 2 bases, and 11 bases lay between the germline ends. Germline CDR1 reads SGHTA; CDR2 reads FQGNSA. In DNA form, the CDR3 reads TGTGCCAGCAGCTTAGTACCATGGGGAAACACCGGGGAGCTGTTTTTT. Its protein is CASSLVPWGNTGELFF.

CDR3 in amino acids: CASSQSGSGKEQFF. Written as DNA, the CDR3 is TGTGCCAGCAGCCAAAGCGGCTCCGGGAAGGAGCAGTTCTTC. This sequence joins TRBV7-3 and TRBJ2-1, with D possibly being TRBD2 (5 bases). Trimming left V 5 bases short and J 10 bases short, with 18 bases between. Germline-derived CDR1 and CDR2 are SGHTA and FQGTGA. CDR3 length equals 14 residues.

The chain combines TRBV4-3 with TRBJ2-3; no firm D call. V was cut by 1 base and J by 2 bases, with 10 bases left in between. The CDR3 length is 15 residues. The V gene's germline CDR1 is LGHNA and CDR2 YSLEER. The CDR3 DNA follows: TGCGCCAGCAGCCAAGCGGTGGGAATCACAGATACGCAGTATTTT. Translated: CASSQAVGITDTQYF.

The J gene is TRBJ1-4, the V gene TRBV6-1; D not certain. Germline V CDR1 and CDR2: MNHNS, SASEGT. CDR3 length: 13 residues. With 1 base removed from V and 8 bases from J, the gap between germline ends came to 8 bases. The CDR3 sequence is CASSEVTAEKLFF. The CDR3, as DNA: TGTGCCAGCAGTGAAGTAACAGCAGAAAAACTGTTTTTT.

This chain uses TRBV19 with TRBJ2-7, with 8 bases aligning to TRBD2. The CDR3 has 15 residues. Germline V gene lookup returns CDR1 LNHDA and CDR2 SQIVND (reference sequence). Trimming took 0 bases from V and 2 from J; bases not matched to a gene: 3. CDR3 coding DNA: TGTGCCAGTAGTATAGAAACGGGAGGGCCCTACGAGCAGTACTTC. It encodes CASSIETGGPYEQYF.

The CDR3 here is CASRVTGIEQYF. The DNA for the CDR3 is TGTGCCAGCAGGGTCACAGGGATCGAGCAGTACTTC. The rearrangement joins TRBV2 to TRBJ2-7; maybe TRBD1 (6 bases). Germline V gene lookup returns CDR1 SNHLY and CDR2 FYNNEI. The CDR3 is 12 residues long. V lost 6 bases and J 6 bases, leaving 12 bases between the germline ends. The entire variable domain, with the rest obtained from reference TRBV2 and TRBJ2-7, is as follows: EPEVTQTPSHQVTQMGQEVILRCVPISNHLYFYWYRQILGQKVEFLVSFYNNEISEKSEIFDDQFSVERPDGSNFTLKIRSTKLEDSAMYFCASRVTGIEQYFGPGTRLTVT.

This clone was counted once. The V call is TRBV4-1, the J call TRBJ1-1; perhaps TRBD1 as D (5 bases). Germline CDR1 reads MGHRA; CDR2 reads YSYEKL. There are 14 residues in the CDR3. The germline V and J ends were trimmed by 1 base and 3 bases, with 9 bases remaining between them. CDR3 region: CASSQGQGDTEAFF. CDR3 bases: TGCGCCAGCAGCCAAGGTCAGGGAGACACTGAAGCTTTCTTT.